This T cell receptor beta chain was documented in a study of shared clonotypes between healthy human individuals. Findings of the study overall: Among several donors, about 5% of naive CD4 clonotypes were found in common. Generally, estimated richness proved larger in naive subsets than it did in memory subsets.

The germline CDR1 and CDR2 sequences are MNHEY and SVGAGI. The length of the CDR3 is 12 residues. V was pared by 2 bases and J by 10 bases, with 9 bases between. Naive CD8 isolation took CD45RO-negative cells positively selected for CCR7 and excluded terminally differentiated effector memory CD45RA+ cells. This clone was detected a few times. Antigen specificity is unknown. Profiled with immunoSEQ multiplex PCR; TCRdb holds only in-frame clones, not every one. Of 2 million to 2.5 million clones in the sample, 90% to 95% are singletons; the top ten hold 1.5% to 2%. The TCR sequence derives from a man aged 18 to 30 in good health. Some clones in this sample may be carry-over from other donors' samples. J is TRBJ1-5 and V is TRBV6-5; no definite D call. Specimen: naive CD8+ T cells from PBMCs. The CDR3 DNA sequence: TGTGCCAGCAGTTACCTCGGTGGCCCCCAGCATTTT. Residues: CASSYLGGPQHF.